The text below deals with one TCR beta chain. What it recognizes is unknown. This sample was included in a study of siplizumab effects on memory and regulatory T cells. The study's findings and limits: Siplizumab cultures yielded proliferating Tregs whose suppressive function was not confirmed. Unstimulated subsets captured only a minor fraction of alloreactive clones.

The table came from immunoSEQ multiplex PCR; TCRdb's copy has only in-frame clones and leaves some out. In the table there are around 100,000 clones, 94% of which are singletons. In germline, CDR1 is SGDLS, CDR2 YYNGEE. V was trimmed by 4 bases and J by 3 bases, leaving 19 bases between them. This CDR3 comprises 16 residues. The chain joins TRBV9 to TRBJ1-2; D might be TRBD1 (5 bases). Sequenced input: non-Treg CD4+ T cells sorted from blood. This TCR was recovered from a human donor in good health. This chain's CDR3 is CASSQRGREPDYGYTF. CDR3 nucleotides: TGTGCCAGCAGCCAGAGGGGAAGGGAACCAGACTATGGCTACACCTTC.